This T cell receptor beta chain comes out of a study of blood T cells in healthy people across ages. General study points: There was a strong correlation between TCR beta diversity and naive T cell percentage. Bulk PBMC profiling left naive and antigen-experienced comparisons inconclusive.

A sample-barcoded 5' primer and a J-beta primer mix were used in a second PCR of roughly 7 to 11 cycles. TCRdb called the 5' RACE reads again in MiXCR, with one record for every CDR3 protein. The table records hundreds of thousands of distinct CDR3 sequences, approximately 22% of them present only once. This clonotype was observed a handful of times. Its target is unknown. The TCR was taken from a man in his sixties or seventies in good health. Sequencing used blood.

DNA for the CDR3: TGTGCCAGCAGCTTGGGGGACAGTGAAAAACTGTTTTTT. Protein product: CASSLGDSEKLFF. This chain connects TRBV5-5 to TRBJ1-4, with TRBD1 matching 7 bases. Trimming cost V 0 bases and J 7 bases; bases outside gene matches: 0. This CDR3 comprises 13 residues. Germline V gene sequence: CDR1 SGHKS, CDR2 YYEKEE (reference sequence).